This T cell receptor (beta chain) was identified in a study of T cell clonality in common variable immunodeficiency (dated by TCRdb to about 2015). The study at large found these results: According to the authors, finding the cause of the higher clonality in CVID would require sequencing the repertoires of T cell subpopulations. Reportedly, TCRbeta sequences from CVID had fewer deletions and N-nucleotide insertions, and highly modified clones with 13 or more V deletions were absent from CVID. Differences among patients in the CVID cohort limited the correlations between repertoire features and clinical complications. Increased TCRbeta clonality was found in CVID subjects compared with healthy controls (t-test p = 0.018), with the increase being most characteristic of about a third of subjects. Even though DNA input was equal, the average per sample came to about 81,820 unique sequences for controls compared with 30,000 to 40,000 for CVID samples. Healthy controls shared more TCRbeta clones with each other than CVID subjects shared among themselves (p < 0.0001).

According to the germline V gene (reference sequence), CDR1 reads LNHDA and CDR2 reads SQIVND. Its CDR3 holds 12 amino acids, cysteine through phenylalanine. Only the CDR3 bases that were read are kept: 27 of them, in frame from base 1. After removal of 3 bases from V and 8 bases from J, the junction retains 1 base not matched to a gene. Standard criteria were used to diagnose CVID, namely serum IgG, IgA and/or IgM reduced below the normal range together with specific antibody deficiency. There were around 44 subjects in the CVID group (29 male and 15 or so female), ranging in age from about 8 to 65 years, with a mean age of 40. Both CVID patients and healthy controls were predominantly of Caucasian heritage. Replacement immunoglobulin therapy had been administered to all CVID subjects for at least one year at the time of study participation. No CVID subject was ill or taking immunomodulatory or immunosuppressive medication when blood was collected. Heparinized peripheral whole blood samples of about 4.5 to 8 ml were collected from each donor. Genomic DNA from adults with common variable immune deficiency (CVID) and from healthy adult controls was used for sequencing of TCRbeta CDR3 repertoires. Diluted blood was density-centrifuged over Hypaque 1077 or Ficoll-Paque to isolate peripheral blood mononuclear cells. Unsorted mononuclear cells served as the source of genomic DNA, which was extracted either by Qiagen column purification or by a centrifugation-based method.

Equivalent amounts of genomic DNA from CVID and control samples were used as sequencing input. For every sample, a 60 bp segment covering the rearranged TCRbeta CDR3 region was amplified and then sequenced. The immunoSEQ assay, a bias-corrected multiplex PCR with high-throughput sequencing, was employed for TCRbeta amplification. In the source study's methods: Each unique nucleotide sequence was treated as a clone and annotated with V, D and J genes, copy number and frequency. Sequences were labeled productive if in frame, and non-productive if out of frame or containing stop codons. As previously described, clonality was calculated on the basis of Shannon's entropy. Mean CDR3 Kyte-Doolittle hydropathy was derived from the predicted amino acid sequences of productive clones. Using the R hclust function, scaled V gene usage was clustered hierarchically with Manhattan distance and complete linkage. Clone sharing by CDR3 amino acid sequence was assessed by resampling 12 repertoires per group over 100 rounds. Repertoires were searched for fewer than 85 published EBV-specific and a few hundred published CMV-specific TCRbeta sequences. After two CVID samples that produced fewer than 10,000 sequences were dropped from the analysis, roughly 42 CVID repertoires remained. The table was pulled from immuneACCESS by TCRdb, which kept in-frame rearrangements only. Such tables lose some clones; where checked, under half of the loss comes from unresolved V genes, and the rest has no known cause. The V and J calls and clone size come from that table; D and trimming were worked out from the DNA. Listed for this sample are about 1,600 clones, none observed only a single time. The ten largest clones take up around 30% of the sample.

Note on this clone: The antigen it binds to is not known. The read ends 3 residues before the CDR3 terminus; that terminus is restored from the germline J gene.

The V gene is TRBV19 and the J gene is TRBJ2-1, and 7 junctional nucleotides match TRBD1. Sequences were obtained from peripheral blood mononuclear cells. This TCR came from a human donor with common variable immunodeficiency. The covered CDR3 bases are TGTGCCAGTAGTATCCAGGGGGATGAG. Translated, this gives CASSIQGDE. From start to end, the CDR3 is CASSIQGDEQFF.